The next 29 T cell receptor beta chains were all read from a single sample in a study of blood T cell repertoires in COVID-19 (dated by TCRdb to the early 2020s). Libraries were constructed by the immunoSEQ multiplex PCR assay. The clones in this table, taken by TCRdb from immuneACCESS, are in-frame only. Not every clone is retained; where verified, under half of the shortfall comes from an unresolved V gene, and the cause of the rest is unknown. The sample yields 90,000 to 120,000 clones; around four fifths were counted once. Of the sample, around 4.4% is held by the ten largest clones. The sequenced sample was peripheral blood. Source of these receptors: a man between 65 and 80 years old with acute or convalescent COVID-19.

The rearrangement joins TRBV5-1 to TRBJ2-5; 7 positions agree with TRBD2. Trimming at V came to 4 bases and at J to 5 bases, leaving 5 bases not matched to a gene. Germline CDR1 is SGHRS and CDR2 is YFSETQ. The CDR3 loop spans 13 amino acids. The CDR3 is CASSPRGEETQYF. In nucleotides, the CDR3 is TGCGCCAGCAGCCCCCGGGGGGAGGAGACCCAGTACTTC.

The chain has TRBV9 and TRBJ2-1; 8 bases match TRBD1. V was pared by 0 bases and J by 5 bases, with 7 bases of the junction left unmatched. The CDR3 totals 16 residues. Germline V gene lookup returns CDR1 SGDLS and CDR2 YYNGEE. The CDR3 loop is CASSVALGQGHNEQFF. The CDR3 DNA sequence: TGTGCCAGCAGCGTAGCCCTTGGACAGGGCCACAATGAGCAGTTCTTC.

This clone has a handful of counts. This sequence joins TRBV10-3 and TRBJ2-1; 11 nucleotides match TRBD2. CDR1 and CDR2 from the germline V gene are ENHRY and SYGVKD. This CDR3 comprises 14 residues. Trimming took 10 bases from V and 4 from J; bases not matched to a gene: 6. CDR3 DNA sequence: TGTGCCAGTAAACCTAGCGGGGGGTACAATGAGCAGTTCTTC. Residues: CASKPSGGYNEQFF.

The V gene is TRBV4-2, the J gene TRBJ2-3; 15 bases align to TRBD2. The CDR3 has 18 amino acids. Germline values: CDR1 LGHNA, CDR2 YNFKEQ. Losses at the gene ends were 4 bases for V and 0 bases for J; bases not matched to a gene: 5. The CDR3 protein is CASSRRTSGGASTDTQYF. The DNA of the CDR3 is TGTGCCAGCAGCCGGAGGACTAGCGGGGGGGCTAGCACAGATACGCAGTATTTT.

This clone was counted a few times. The rearrangement links TRBV24-1 to TRBJ1-1, with a tentative D call TRBD1 (6 bases). The CDR3 is made up of 17 amino acids. Germline CDR1 KGHDR, CDR2 SFDVKD. Trimming shortened V by 4 bases and J by 3 bases, and 20 bases separated the two germline ends. The CDR3 region has the DNA TGTGCCACCAGTGAGGGTTCAGGGGAAGAGGCGGACACTGAAGCTTTCTTT. This gives the protein CATSEGSGEEADTEAFF.

The V gene is TRBV27, the J gene TRBJ1-4; a possible D gene is TRBD1 (5 bases). Per germline, CDR1 MNHEY and CDR2 SMNVEV (reference sequence). The CDR3 spans 13 residues. The ends were cut back, 4 bases at V and 8 bases at J, with 11 bases in the middle. CDR3 protein: CASSSLTVEKLFF. The CDR3 coding sequence is TGTGCCAGCAGTTCCCTGACAGTGGAAAAACTGTTTTTT.

This chain joins TRBV4-3 and TRBJ2-7; 8 bases map to TRBD1. V shed 0 bases, J shed 6 bases, and the junction held 7 bases outside the gene matches. Germline V gene sequence: CDR1 LGHNA, CDR2 YSLEER. The CDR3 loop spans 15 amino acids. The chain's CDR3 is CASSQDWDRRFEQYF. In DNA form, the CDR3 reads TGCGCCAGCAGCCAAGATTGGGACAGGAGGTTCGAGCAGTACTTC.

This rearrangement joins TRBV7-9 to TRBJ1-2; the match to TRBD1 covers 9 bases. The CDR3 covers 16 residues. Germline V lookup: CDR1 SEHNR, CDR2 FQNEAQ (reference sequence). J was trimmed by 4 bases and V by 1 base; bases with no gene match: 7. DNA for the CDR3: TGTGCCAGCAGCTTAGGTACAGGGGGCAGGAGCTATGGCTACACCTTC. Amino acid sequence: CASSLGTGGRSYGYTF.

The chain has TRBV4-3 and TRBJ2-3, with D possibly TRBD2 on 6 matching bases. The germline gives CDR1 LGHNA, CDR2 YSLEER. The CDR3 runs to 15 residues. V gave up 1 base and J gave up 5 bases, with 13 bases separating them. The DNA of the CDR3 is TGCGCCAGCAGCCAAGGGCGGGGATGGGGAGATACGCAGTATTTT. It encodes CASSQGRGWGDTQYF.

This clone was observed a handful of times. V usage is TRBV6-6 and J usage is TRBJ2-7, with a possible D match to TRBD2 (5 bases). Trimming stripped 4 bases from V and 7 bases from J, with 23 bases between. The CDR3 is 16 amino acids. Per the germline V gene, CDR1 is MNHNY and CDR2 is SVGAGI (reference sequence). The CDR3 loop is CASSSPQRDRVIEQYF. The CDR3 nucleotides read TGTGCCAGCAGTTCTCCCCAGAGGGATCGGGTTATTGAGCAGTACTTC.

J is TRBJ1-5 and V is TRBV7-8; D is uncertain. CDR3 length: 15 amino acids. V was shortened by 1 base and J by 4 bases, with 11 bases between the two germline ends. Germline V gene data show CDR1 as SGHVS and CDR2 as FQNEAQ. The CDR3 bases are TGTGCCAGCAGCTTAGGTACAGTCACAAATCAGCCCCAGCATTTT. Residues: CASSLGTVTNQPQHF. Drawing the rest from reference TRBV7-8 and TRBJ1-5, the complete variable domain is GAGVSQSPRYKVAKRGQDVALRCDPISGHVSLFWYQQALGQGPEFLTYFQNEAQLDKSGLPSDRFFAERPEGSVSTLKIQRTQQEDSAVYLCASSLGTVTNQPQHFGDGTRLSIL.

The V gene is TRBV9, the J gene TRBJ2-1, with TRBD2 identical over 7 bases. V shed 3 bases and J 5 bases; nucleotides not matched to a gene: 5. CDR3 size: 14 residues. Per germline, CDR1 SGDLS and CDR2 YYNGEE. CDR3 loop: CASSAGDYNNEQFF. The DNA for the CDR3 is TGTGCCAGCAGCGCGGGGGACTACAACAATGAGCAGTTCTTC.

The rearrangement links TRBV7-2 to TRBJ1-1; D is undetermined. Germline V CDR1 and CDR2: SGHTA, FQGNSA. Trimming shortened V by 3 bases and J by 6 bases, and 20 bases separated the two germline ends. CDR3 size: 16 residues. CDR3 loop: CASSFPSGVGRAEAFF. The CDR3 region has the DNA TGTGCCAGCAGCTTTCCTTCTGGGGTAGGGCGGGCTGAAGCTTTCTTT. Full variable domain (remainder filled in from reference TRBV7-2 and TRBJ1-1): GAGVSQSPSNKVTEKGKDVELRCDPISGHTALYWYRQSLGQGLEFLIYFQGNSAPDKSGLPSDRFSAERTGGSVSTLTIQRTQQEDSAVYLCASSFPSGVGRAEAFFGQGTRLTVV.

This rearrangement joins TRBV7-2 to TRBJ2-1; TRBD2 matches at 7 bases. The trim removed 1 base at V and 8 bases at J, leaving 17 bases unmatched. The CDR3 spans 18 residues. The germline V gene encodes CDR1 SGHTA and CDR2 FQGNSA. CDR3 DNA sequence: TGTGCCAGCAGCTTAGGGGAGGGTCGGGTCCTTTCTTTGGATGAGCAGTTCTTC. It encodes CASSLGEGRVLSLDEQFF.

This chain links TRBV7-2 with TRBJ1-4; D unclear. The V end was cut by 0 bases, the J end by 7 bases, with 15 bases between. Germline V gene sequence: CDR1 SGHTA, CDR2 FQGNSA. CDR3 length: 16 amino acids. The CDR3 nucleotides read TGTGCCAGCAGCTTAGCGAATCCAGGAGGAGGTGAAAAACTGTTTTTT. Translated, it gives CASSLANPGGGEKLFF.

This chain links TRBV27 with TRBJ2-3; D ambiguous. The V and J ends lost 6 bases and 5 bases respectively, with 12 bases between them. The germline CDR1 and CDR2 sequences are MNHEY and SMNVEV (reference sequence). The CDR3 loop spans 13 amino acids. The CDR3: CASRLRFLDTQYF. Here the CDR3 DNA reads TGTGCCAGCAGATTGAGGTTCCTAGATACGCAGTATTTT.

In its sample, this clone was seen a few times. The chain uses TRBV7-2 and TRBJ1-2; D remains ambiguous. V gave up 3 bases and J gave up 4 bases, with 12 bases separating them. The CDR3 contains 14 residues. In germline, CDR1 is SGHTA, CDR2 FQGNSA. The CDR3 loop reads CASSLAIGSYGYTF. CDR3 DNA sequence: TGTGCCAGCAGCTTGGCCATTGGCTCCTATGGCTACACCTTC.

This clone has just one count. The rearrangement uses TRBV7-2 and TRBJ2-7; possibly TRBD2 for D (6 bases). Germline loops: CDR1 SGHTA, CDR2 FQGNSA. Trimming removed 5 bases from V and 3 bases from J, with 14 bases in between. There are 14 residues in the CDR3. CDR3 sequence (DNA): TGTGCCAGCAGCCCCCGAAGTAGCGGCTACGAGCAGTACTTC. This sequence encodes CASSPRSSGYEQYF.

The V and J genes are TRBV3-1 (or the pseudogene TRBV3-2) and TRBJ2-1; 12 bases are shared with TRBD2. The CDR3 spans 17 residues. CDR1 and CDR2 from the germline V gene are LGHDT and YNNKEL (reference sequence). V shed 3 bases and J 0 bases; nucleotides not matched to a gene: 3. The CDR3 loop reads CASSQLAGGGSYNEQFF. The CDR3 region has the DNA TGTGCCAGCAGCCAGCTAGCGGGGGGGGGCTCCTACAATGAGCAGTTCTTC.

V gene TRBV5-1 combines with J gene TRBJ2-7; 8 bases are a match to TRBD2. Germline assignment: CDR1 SGHRS and CDR2 YFSETQ. V lost 2 bases to trimming and J lost 1 base; unmatched junction nucleotides: 8. This CDR3 has 16 amino acids. CDR3: CASSFGGPSGSYEQYF. As DNA, the CDR3 is TGCGCCAGCAGCTTCGGGGGGCCTAGCGGGTCCTACGAGCAGTACTTC. The variable domain in full, with the rest retrieved from reference TRBV5-1 and TRBJ2-7, is KAGVTQTPRYLIKTRGQQVTLSCSPISGHRSVSWYQQTPGQGLQFLFEYFSETQRNKGNFPGRFSGRQFSNSRSEMNVSTLELGDSALYLCASSFGGPSGSYEQYFGPGTRLTVT.

The genes are TRBV11-1 and TRBJ2-3; 11 nucleotides align to TRBD1. Germline CDR1 and CDR2: SGHAT and FQDESV (reference sequence). The trim removed 3 bases at V and 2 bases at J, leaving 4 bases unmatched. This CDR3 has 16 amino acids. CDR3 residues: CASSFGQGAATDTQYF. CDR3 coding DNA: TGTGCCAGCAGCTTCGGACAGGGGGCGGCCACAGATACGCAGTATTTT.

The chain links TRBV7-2 to TRBJ1-1, with 7 bases fitting TRBD1. The CDR3 extends over 14 amino acids. The V gene end was trimmed by 5 bases and the J gene end by 4 bases; junction bases not matched to a gene: 7. CDR1 is SGHTA and CDR2 is FQGNSA in the germline V gene. CDR3 sequence: CASSLGGSGTEAFF. The DNA of the CDR3 is TGTGCCAGCAGCCTAGGGGGCAGTGGCACTGAAGCTTTCTTT.

CDR3 nucleotide sequence: TGTGCCATCGGTCGCGGCAGCGACACAGATACGCAGTATTTT. Its translation: CAIGRGSDTDTQYF. This chain joins TRBV10-3 and TRBJ2-3; no clear D. Germline lookup yields CDR1 ENHRY and CDR2 SYGVKD. CDR3 size: 14 residues. Trimming removed 8 bases from V and 2 bases from J, with 14 bases in between.

This clone was recorded a few times. The genes are TRBV7-3 and TRBJ1-1, with D unresolved. V lost 5 bases and J 1 base, leaving 17 bases between the germline ends. The CDR3 totals 16 residues. Germline values: CDR1 SGHTA, CDR2 FQGTGA. The CDR3 DNA follows: TGTGCCAGCAGCCCTTCCCCTAGTCTCTCGAACACTGAAGCTTTCTTT. This gives the protein CASSPSPSLSNTEAFF.

The rearrangement joins TRBV9 to TRBJ2-1; TRBD2 aligns across 11 bases. Germline assignment: CDR1 SGDLS and CDR2 YYNGEE. V dropped 4 bases and J dropped 2; count of bases not matched to a gene: 5. The CDR3 consists of 16 residues. CDR3 sequence: CASSPPGLAAYNEQFF. The CDR3 coding sequence is TGTGCCAGCAGCCCCCCGGGACTAGCGGCCTACAATGAGCAGTTCTTC. The complete variable domain, with remaining parts taken from reference TRBV9 and TRBJ2-1, reads DSGVTQTPKHLITATGQRVTLRCSPRSGDLSVYWYQQSLDQGLQFLIQYYNGEERAKGNILERFSAQQFPDLHSELNLSSLELGDSALYFCASSPPGLAAYNEQFFGPGTRLTVL.

V is TRBV4-3 and J is TRBJ2-1; 11 bases are a match to TRBD2. Per the germline V gene, CDR1 is LGHNA and CDR2 is YSLEER. There are 15 residues in the CDR3. Losses at the gene ends were 0 bases for V and 7 bases for J; bases not matched to a gene: 2. The CDR3 DNA is TGCGCCAGCAGCCAAGATCGACTAGCGGGGAATGAGCAGTTCTTC. It yields the protein CASSQDRLAGNEQFF.

This clone turned up a few times. This chain uses TRBV2 with TRBJ2-5; 12 bases are shared with TRBD2. Germline assignment: CDR1 SNHLY and CDR2 FYNNEI. There are 16 residues in the CDR3. Unmatched junction bases numbered 9, after V lost 5 bases and J lost 5 bases. The CDR3 nucleotides read TGTGCCAGCAGTCCTCTAGCGGGGGGGCCTGAGGAGACCCAGTACTTC. Translation gives CASSPLAGGPEETQYF.

The genes are TRBV5-6 and TRBJ1-2, with 9 bases that match TRBD1. The CDR3 covers 14 residues. The trim removed 4 bases at V and 4 bases at J, leaving 5 bases unmatched. In germline, CDR1 is SGHDT, CDR2 YYEEEE. The CDR3 DNA sequence: TGTGCCAGCAGCCTGGGACAGGGTACCTATGGCTACACCTTC. It translates to CASSLGQGTYGYTF.

V and J are TRBV7-8 and TRBJ2-2, with a weak D call TRBD1 (6 bases). The CDR3 consists of 15 residues. The germline CDR1 and CDR2 sequences are SGHVS and FQNEAQ. The V end lost 3 bases, the J end lost 4 bases, and 12 bases lay between the germline ends. The CDR3 coding sequence is TGTGCCAGCAGCTTGGTACAGGGCGGCACCGGGGAGCTGTTTTTT. It codes for CASSLVQGGTGELFF. Full variable domain (outside the CDR3, taken from reference TRBV7-8 and TRBJ2-2): GAGVSQSPRYKVAKRGQDVALRCDPISGHVSLFWYQQALGQGPEFLTYFQNEAQLDKSGLPSDRFFAERPEGSVSTLKIQRTQQEDSAVYLCASSLVQGGTGELFFGEGSRLTVL.